What follows are 26 T cell receptor beta chains derived from one specimen sequenced in a study of blood T cell repertoires in COVID-19. Measured with immunoSEQ multiplex PCR; TCRdb has only the in-frame clones, and not every one. The repertoire holds under 300,000 clones, with 75% to 90% as singletons. The specimen sequenced was PBMCs or T cells enriched from blood (not recorded which). The receptors originated from a woman aged 45 to 65 who had recovered from COVID-19.

The genes are TRBV21-1 and TRBJ1-6; TRBD1, the table's D call, lacks a check against the DNA. TRBV21-1 is flagged as a pseudogene. The CDR3 loop spans 18 amino acids. CDR3 amino acids: CASSKRTGGEGYNSPLHF. In nucleotides, the CDR3 is TGTGCCAGCAGCAAACGGACAGGGGGCGAGGGGTATAATTCACCCCTCCACTTT.

V and J are TRBV7-8 and TRBJ2-7; 12 bases agree with TRBD2. The CDR3 has 12 residues. V lost 5 bases, J lost 8 bases, and 1 base stayed unmatched. Germline V gene data show CDR1 as SGHVS and CDR2 as FQNEAQ. CDR3 residues: CASSRTSGKQYF. The CDR3 DNA is TGTGCCAGCAGCAGGACTAGCGGGAAGCAGTACTTC.

This chain joins TRBV19 and TRBJ2-5, with D possibly matching TRBD2 (5 bases). The CDR3 is made up of 12 amino acids. The V gene lost 8 bases and the J gene lost 5 bases, with 12 bases spanning the gap. The germline V gene encodes CDR1 LNHDA and CDR2 SQIVND (reference sequence). The DNA for the CDR3 is TGTGCCAGTGTGGGCAGAGGGGAGACCCAGTACTTC. As protein: CASVGRGETQYF.

The rearrangement links TRBV19 to TRBJ2-1, with 10 nucleotides matching TRBD2. The CDR3 loop spans 15 amino acids. Per germline, CDR1 LNHDA and CDR2 SQIVND (reference sequence). V lost 6 bases, J lost 5 bases, and 7 bases stayed unmatched. The CDR3 is CASSIGLAVNNEQFF. In DNA form, the CDR3 reads TGTGCCAGTAGCATTGGACTAGCGGTTAACAATGAGCAGTTCTTC.

This chain connects TRBV14 to TRBJ2-5; 9 bases line up with TRBD1. V was pared by 0 bases and J by 5 bases, with 7 bases of the junction left unmatched. Germline V gene data show CDR1 as SGHDN and CDR2 as FVKESK. The CDR3 is 16 residues long. The CDR3 protein is CASSQERDRARETQYF. The CDR3 DNA reads as TGTGCCAGCAGCCAAGAGCGGGACAGGGCCAGGGAGACCCAGTACTTC.

V usage is TRBV24-1 and J usage is TRBJ2-5; 9 bases map to TRBD2. This CDR3 is 17 amino acids long. The junction had 12 bases not matched to a gene; V was cut back by 3 bases and J by 5 bases. The germline V gene has CDR1 KGHDR and CDR2 SFDVKD. The CDR3 bases are TGTGCCACCAGTGATCCCTCCGGCGGGAGGGCCGGGGAGACCCAGTACTTC. Protein product: CATSDPSGGRAGETQYF.

V usage is TRBV2 and J usage is TRBJ2-2; 8 bases agree with TRBD1. The V segment lost 3 bases and the J segment 6 bases; nucleotides outside the gene matches: 9. This CDR3 is built from 16 residues. Germline assignment: CDR1 SNHLY and CDR2 FYNNEI. Here the CDR3 DNA reads TGTGCCAGCAGTGACATTGGGCAGGGGGCCGCCGGGGAGCTGTTTTTT. As protein: CASSDIGQGAAGELFF.

The V call is TRBV4-1, the J call TRBJ2-1; tentative D call: TRBD1 (5 bases). The germline V gene encodes CDR1 MGHRA and CDR2 YSYEKL. The CDR3 extends over 17 amino acids. The V gene lost 1 base and the J gene lost 3 bases, with 16 bases spanning the gap. The CDR3 is CASSQGQSFPNYNEQFF. Written as DNA, the CDR3 is TGCGCCAGCAGCCAAGGACAGTCCTTCCCAAACTACAATGAGCAGTTCTTC.

In its sample, this clone was seen a few times. The chain couples TRBV18 to TRBJ2-7, with a tentative D call TRBD1 (5 bases). The V gene's germline CDR1 is KGHSH and CDR2 LQKENI. The CDR3 spans 14 residues. V was pared by 3 bases and J by 1 base, with 10 bases between. CDR3 nucleotide sequence: TGTGCCAGCTCACCCGCTACAGGATCCTACGAGCAGTACTTC. This gives the protein CASSPATGSYEQYF. The full variable domain, in which reference TRBV18 and TRBJ2-7 provide the parts outside the CDR3, is NAGVMQNPRHLVRRRGQEARLRCSPMKGHSHVYWYRQLPEEGLKFMVYLQKENIIDESGMPKERFSAEFPKEGPSILRIQQVVRGDSAAYFCASSPATGSYEQYFGPGTRLTVT.

V usage is TRBV7-2 and J usage is TRBJ1-3; D remains unclear. Germline lookup yields CDR1 SGHTA and CDR2 FQGNSA. Trimming removed 3 bases at V and 3 bases at J, with 6 bases between. The CDR3 is 13 residues long. The CDR3 DNA follows: TGTGCCAGCAGCTTGGTCAGTGGAAACACCATATATTTT. Translation: CASSLVSGNTIYF. Based on the CDR3 plus reference TRBV7-2 and TRBJ1-3, the full variable domain is GAGVSQSPSNKVTEKGKDVELRCDPISGHTALYWYRQSLGQGLEFLIYFQGNSAPDKSGLPSDRFSAERTGGSVSTLTIQRTQQEDSAVYLCASSLVSGNTIYFGEGSWLTVV.

The chain links TRBV5-1 to TRBJ2-1, with D hard to call. The germline V gene has CDR1 SGHRS and CDR2 YFSETQ. This CDR3 region has 13 residues. V was trimmed by 1 base and J by 8 bases, leaving 10 bases between them. This CDR3 is CASSLSSGYEQFF. DNA for the CDR3: TGCGCCAGCAGCTTGTCATCGGGTTATGAGCAGTTCTTC.

The gene calls are TRBV7-6 and TRBJ2-7; 8 nucleotides match TRBD1. The V gene's germline CDR1 is SGHVS and CDR2 FNYEAQ. The CDR3 sequence is 14 residues long. Unmatched junction bases numbered 8, after V lost 5 bases and J lost 5 bases. This CDR3 is CASSPQTGENEQYF. CDR3 in DNA: TGTGCCAGCAGCCCCCAGACAGGGGAGAACGAGCAGTACTTC.

V gene TRBV19 combines with J gene TRBJ2-1; no clear D. CDR3 size: 17 residues. Looked up from germline, CDR1 is LNHDA and CDR2 is SQIVND (reference sequence). V lost 1 base and J lost 2, with 15 bases in between. This CDR3 reads CASSIGTYHRAYNEQFF. CDR3 DNA sequence: TGTGCCAGTAGTATAGGAACATACCACCGGGCCTACAATGAGCAGTTCTTC. Based on the CDR3 plus reference TRBV19 and TRBJ2-1, the full variable domain is DGGITQSPKYLFRKEGQNVTLSCEQNLNHDAMYWYRQDPGQGLRLIYYSQIVNDFQKGDIAEGYSVSREKKESFPLTVTSAQKNPTAFYLCASSIGTYHRAYNEQFFGPGTRLTVL.

The V call is TRBV5-1, the J call TRBJ1-2, with 8 bases matching TRBD1. CDR1 and CDR2 (germline): SGHRS, YFSETQ. The junction had 13 bases not matched to a gene; V was cut back by 4 bases and J by 8 bases. The CDR3 runs to 15 residues. The CDR3 nucleotides are TGCGCCAGCAGCCCAAGCGACAGGGGAGTTCGGGGCTACACCTTC. The encoded protein is CASSPSDRGVRGYTF. Drawing the rest from reference TRBV5-1 and TRBJ1-2, the complete variable domain is KAGVTQTPRYLIKTRGQQVTLSCSPISGHRSVSWYQQTPGQGLQFLFEYFSETQRNKGNFPGRFSGRQFSNSRSEMNVSTLELGDSALYLCASSPSDRGVRGYTFGSGTRLTVV.

This rearrangement joins TRBV21-1 to TRBJ2-6; the D segment call TRBD1 is taken from the table without a DNA check. TRBV21-1 is annotated as a pseudogene. The CDR3 loop spans 16 amino acids. The DNA of the CDR3 is TGTGCCAGCAGCAGAGTCAGGGGTTCTGGGGCCAACGTCCTGACTTTC. Protein sequence: CASSRVRGSGANVLTF.

V usage is TRBV7-2 and J usage is TRBJ2-1; 7 bases are a match to TRBD1. This CDR3 spans 19 amino acids. Germline assignment: CDR1 SGHTA and CDR2 FQGNSA. V was pared by 5 bases and J by 1 base, with 17 bases of the junction left unmatched. CDR3 sequence reads: CASSRVPQRQGGSYNEQFF. The CDR3 coding sequence is TGTGCCAGCAGCCGCGTCCCCCAACGACAGGGTGGTTCCTACAATGAGCAGTTCTTC.

This clone was recorded only once. The CDR3 region has the DNA TGTGCCACTCTGACTAGCGGGTCCTACAATGAGCAGTTCTTC. Translated, it gives CATLTSGSYNEQFF. V gene TRBV10-3 combines with J gene TRBJ2-1, with TRBD2 matching over 10 bases. V lost 10 bases to trimming and J lost 1 base; unmatched junction nucleotides: 4. Germline V CDR1 and CDR2: ENHRY, SYGVKD. The CDR3 has 14 amino acids.

V is TRBV6-5 and J is TRBJ1-5; D remains ambiguous. CDR1 MNHEY and CDR2 SVGAGI come from the germline V gene. This CDR3 contains 12 residues. V lost 7 bases to trimming and J lost 4 bases, with 8 bases between them. The CDR3 region has the DNA TGTGCCAGCAACGAGGGAAATCAGCCCCAGCATTTT. It is translated as CASNEGNQPQHF.

The V and J genes are TRBV27 and TRBJ2-7, with 8 bases matching TRBD2. The CDR3 runs to 15 residues. The V gene end was trimmed by 6 bases and the J gene end by 1 base; junction bases not matched to a gene: 8. Germline values: CDR1 MNHEY, CDR2 SMNVEV (reference sequence). The CDR3 nucleotides read TGTGCCAGCAGCCCCGGGGGGGGTAGTTCCTACGAGCAGTACTTC. Protein: CASSPGGGSSYEQYF.

The rearrangement joins TRBV24-1 to TRBJ2-3, with D perhaps TRBD1 (5 bases). The germline CDR1 and CDR2 sequences are KGHDR and SFDVKD. Trimming shortened V by 4 bases and J by 0 bases, and 13 bases separated the two germline ends. The CDR3 is made up of 16 amino acids. The CDR3 DNA follows: TGTGCCACCAGTGACCAAAGGGGCGTTAGCACAGATACGCAGTATTTT. It specifies CATSDQRGVSTDTQYF.

CDR3 sequence (DNA): TGTGCCAGCTCACCAACCTATTACAGGGGGCGAAATAATTCACCCCTCCACTTT. Translating gives CASSPTYYRGRNNSPLHF. The V call is TRBV18, the J call TRBJ1-6, with 9 bases that match TRBD1. With V trimmed by 2 bases and J by 5 bases, 10 bases remained unmatched. Germline CDR1 and CDR2: KGHSH and LQKENI. CDR3 size: 18 residues.

V and J are TRBV19 and TRBJ1-1, with no clear D. CDR3 length: 13 amino acids. Germline CDR1 is LNHDA and CDR2 is SQIVND (reference sequence). Trimming took 7 bases from V and 3 from J, leaving 12 bases between them. CDR3 region: CASTKDLHTEAFF. In DNA form, the CDR3 reads TGTGCCAGTACGAAAGACTTGCACACTGAAGCTTTCTTT.

The chain recombines TRBV27 with TRBJ1-5; D may be TRBD1 (5 bases). The germline CDR1 and CDR2 sequences are MNHEY and SMNVEV (reference sequence). CDR3 length: 16 residues. Deletions cut 6 bases from V and 0 bases from J, with 15 bases between. The CDR3 nucleotides read TGTGCCAGCAGACGGAGTGGGGGGGGTAGCAATCAGCCCCAGCATTTT. Its protein is CASRRSGGGSNQPQHF.

CDR3 in amino acids: CSVHNTYEQYF. The DNA for the CDR3 is TGCAGCGTTCACAATACCTACGAGCAGTACTTC. The chain carries TRBV29-1 and TRBJ2-7, with D hard to call. V lost 5 bases and J lost 2, with 7 bases in between. The germline CDR1 and CDR2 sequences are SQVTM and ANQGSEA. The CDR3 is 11 amino acids.

The V and J genes are TRBV5-1 and TRBJ2-3; TRBD2 might be the D (5 bases). From germline, CDR1 is SGHRS and CDR2 YFSETQ. Trimming took 2 bases from V and 6 from J, leaving 13 bases between them. The CDR3 length is 14 residues. The CDR3 region is CASSLADPSDTQYF. Here the CDR3 DNA reads TGCGCCAGCAGCTTAGCGGACCCCTCTGATACGCAGTATTTT.

The chain couples TRBV7-2 to TRBJ2-3; TRBD2 matches 11 bases. The CDR3 extends over 17 amino acids. V was clipped by 4 bases and J by 0 bases; unmatched bases: 6. The germline V gene encodes CDR1 SGHTA and CDR2 FQGNSA. CDR3 sequence reads: CASSSSRTSGSTDTQYF. CDR3 nucleotides: TGTGCCAGCAGCTCGAGCCGGACTAGCGGGAGCACAGATACGCAGTATTTT.